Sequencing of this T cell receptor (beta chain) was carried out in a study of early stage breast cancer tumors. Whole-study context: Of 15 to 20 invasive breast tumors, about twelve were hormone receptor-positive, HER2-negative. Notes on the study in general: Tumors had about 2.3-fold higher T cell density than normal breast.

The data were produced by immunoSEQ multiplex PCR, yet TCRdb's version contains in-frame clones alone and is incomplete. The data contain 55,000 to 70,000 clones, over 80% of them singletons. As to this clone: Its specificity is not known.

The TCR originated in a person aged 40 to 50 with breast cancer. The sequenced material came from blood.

In DNA form, the CDR3 reads TGTGCCAGCTCACCAATGGAGTATGGCTACACCTTC. Amino acid sequence: CASSPMEYGYTF. V usage is TRBV18 and J usage is TRBJ1-2, with D uncertain. The germline V gene encodes CDR1 KGHSH and CDR2 LQKENI. This CDR3 contains 12 residues. The ends were cut back, 2 bases at V and 5 bases at J, with 6 bases in the middle.